This T cell receptor (beta chain) was recorded in a study of circulating CD8 cells and anti-PD-1 response in melanoma. Study results and caveats: Some patients were treatment-naive; others were previously treated. Expanded sorted subsets were checked for tumor reactivity using peptides. Subset repertoires were largely private at M1, with under 7% shared.

Regarding this clonotype: Its antigen is unidentified. One end of the junction varies from germline; a read error may be responsible.

Four subsets defined by PD-1 and/or TIGIT were sorted from live CD3+CD8+TCRalphabeta+ cells. Each library started from roughly 16 ng of total RNA using the QIAseq Immune Repertoire TCR panel. MiXCR, run by TCRdb on the reads, gives a single entry per CDR3 protein. The table shows roughly 650 distinct CDR3 sequences, with roughly a tenth occurring only once. This sequence originates from a human donor with melanoma. The specimen comprised CD8+ T cells from PBMCs, sampled at baseline or after one month of anti-PD-1 therapy (not recorded which).

The CDR3 DNA sequence: TGTGCCAGCAGCATCCGACAGGAGGTTAATGAAAAACCGTTTTTT. Its translation: CASSIRQEVNEKPFF. The V gene is TRBV7-2, the J gene TRBJ1-4; TRBD1 is a possible D gene (6 bases). Germline assignment: CDR1 SGHTA and CDR2 FQGNSA. This CDR3 region has 15 residues.